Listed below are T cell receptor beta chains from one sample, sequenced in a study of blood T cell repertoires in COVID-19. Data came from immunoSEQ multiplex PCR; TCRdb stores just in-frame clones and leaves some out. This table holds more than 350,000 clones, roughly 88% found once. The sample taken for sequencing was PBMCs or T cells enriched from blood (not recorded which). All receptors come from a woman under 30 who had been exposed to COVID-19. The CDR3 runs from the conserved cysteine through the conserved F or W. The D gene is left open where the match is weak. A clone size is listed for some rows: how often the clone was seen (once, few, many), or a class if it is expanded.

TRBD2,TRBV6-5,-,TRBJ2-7,TGTGCCAGCGGGCTAGCGGGCTACGAGCAGTACTTC,CASGLAGYEQYF
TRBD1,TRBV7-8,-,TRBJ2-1,TGTGCCAGCAGCTTCGGGACAGGGATGAATGAGCAGTTCTTC,CASSFGTGMNEQFF
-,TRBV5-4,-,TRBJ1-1,TGTGCCAGCAGCTTGTTGGGGGCAGGCACTGAAGCTTTCTTT,CASSLLGAGTEAFF
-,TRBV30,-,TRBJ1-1,TGTGCCTGGAACCTTCTAGTAGCCACTGAAGCTTTCTTT,CAWNLLVATEAFF
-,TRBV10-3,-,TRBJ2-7,TGTGCCATCAGTGAGGGGCAGACCTCCTACGAGCAGTACTTC,CAISEGQTSYEQYF
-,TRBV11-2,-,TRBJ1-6,TGTGCCAGCAGCCCCTCGGGGGCACCCCTCCACTTT,CASSPSGAPLHF
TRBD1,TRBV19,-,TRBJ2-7,TGTGCCAGTAGTATACCCCCCGTGGGGACAGGGCCGACCTACGAGCAGTACTTC,CASSIPPVGTGPTYEQYF
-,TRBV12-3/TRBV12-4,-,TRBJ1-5,TGTGCCAGCAGTTTTGGCGGGCCCCAGCATTTT,CASSFGGPQHF
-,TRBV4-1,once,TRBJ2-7,TGCGCCAGCAGCCAAGAGGGGGGGCACATCGAGCAGTACTTC,CASSQEGGHIEQYF
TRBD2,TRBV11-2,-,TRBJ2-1,TGTGCCAGCAGCTCCCGGGATAGCGGGGTTTCCTACAATGAGCAGTTCTTC,CASSSRDSGVSYNEQFF
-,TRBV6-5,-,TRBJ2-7,TGTGCCAGCAGATCTACAGGGGGAGGGTTCGACGAGCAGTACTTC,CASRSTGGGFDEQYF
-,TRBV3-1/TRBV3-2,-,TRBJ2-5,TGTGCCAGCAGCCCGTCCGAGTGGACAGTCCAAGAGACCCAGTACTTC,CASSPSEWTVQETQYF
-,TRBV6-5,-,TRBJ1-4,TGTGCCAGCAGCAGCCTAGCAACTAATGAAAAACTGTTTTTT,CASSSLATNEKLFF
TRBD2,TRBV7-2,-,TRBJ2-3,TGTGCCAGCAGCTTAGTAGCGGGGGGCCGACCGCAGTATTTT,CASSLVAGGRPQYF
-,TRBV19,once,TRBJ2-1,TGTGCCAGTAGTCGTCCTTTGGTGTTCGGGATAGATGAGCAGTTCTTC,CASSRPLVFGIDEQFF
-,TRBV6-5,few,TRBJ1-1,TGTGCCAGCACTAACATAATCTCTAGCACTGAAGCTTTCTTT,CASTNIISSTEAFF
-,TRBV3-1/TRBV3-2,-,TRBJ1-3,TGTGCCAGCAGCCCACAGGACCGCTCTGGAAACACCATATATTTT,CASSPQDRSGNTIYF
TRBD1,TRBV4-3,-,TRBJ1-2,TGCGCCAGCAGCCCCCGCGACAGGGGGTATTATGGCTACACCTTC,CASSPRDRGYYGYTF
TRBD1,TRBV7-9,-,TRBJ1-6,TGTGCCAGCAGTCCCGGGACAGGGGCAACACCCCTCCACTTT,CASSPGTGATPLHF
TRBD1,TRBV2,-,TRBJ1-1,TGTGCCAGCAGTGAGGGTCGGACAGGGGTTCAAGCTTTCTTT,CASSEGRTGVQAFF
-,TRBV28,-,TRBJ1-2,TGTGCCAGCCGAGGGGGGGTTAACTATGGCTACACCTTC,CASRGGVNYGYTF
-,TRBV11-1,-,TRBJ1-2,TGTGCCAGCAGCTTAGGTCCAGGCTATGGCTACACCTTC,CASSLGPGYGYTF
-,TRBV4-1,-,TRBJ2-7,TGCGCCAGCAGCCAAGCATCGGGTACCGGGGAGCAGTACTTC,CASSQASGTGEQYF
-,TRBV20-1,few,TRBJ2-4,TGCAGTGTCAACTCAAACATTCAGTACTTC,CSVNSNIQYF
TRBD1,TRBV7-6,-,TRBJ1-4,TGTGCCAGCAGCTTCCGACAGGGGGTAGGGAAGAATGAAAAACTGTTTTTT,CASSFRQGVGKNEKLFF
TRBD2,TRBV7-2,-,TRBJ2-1,TGTGCCAGCAGCCTAACCGGGACTAGCGGAGATGAGCAGTTCTTC,CASSLTGTSGDEQFF
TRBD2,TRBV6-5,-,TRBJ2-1,TGTGCCAGCAGTTCTCTAGCGGGGGGGCCCAATGAGCAGTTCTTC,CASSSLAGGPNEQFF